The rows below give T cell receptor beta chains drawn from one sample of a study of identical twins. A single record per CDR3 protein comes from TCRdb applying MiXCR to the 5' RACE reads. The table has 1.5 million to 2 million distinct CDR3 sequences, around a third seen once. The sample was cord blood. Every receptor here comes from a newborn girl in good health. CDR3s include the opening cysteine and the closing phenylalanine or tryptophan. D genes are given only for firm matches. A row's size may be missing; if present it is once, few, many or a size class.

cdr3_aa | cdr3_nt | d_call | v_call | clone_size | j_call
CASSYDGSQETQYF | TGTGCCAGCAGTTACGACGGGAGCCAAGAGACCCAGTACTTC | . | TRBV6-6 | . | TRBJ2-5
CAWKWWHKAYNEQFF | TGTGCCTGGAAATGGTGGCACAAAGCTTACAATGAGCAGTTCTTC | . | TRBV30 | . | TRBJ2-1
CRGGQNYGYTF | TGCAGGGGAGGGCAGAACTATGGCTACACCTTC | . | TRBV20-1 | few | TRBJ1-2
CASSQLAGNPADEQFF | TGCGCCAGCAGCCAGCTAGCGGGAAACCCCGCGGATGAGCAGTTCTTC | TRBD2 | TRBV5-1 | . | TRBJ2-1
CASSSGQFTYEQYF | TGTGCCAGCAGTTCGGGACAGTTTACCTACGAGCAGTACTTC | TRBD1 | TRBV12-3/TRBV12-4 | few | TRBJ2-7
CSAYQGADTIYF | TGCAGTGCTTACCAGGGGGCAGACACCATATATTTT | TRBD1 | TRBV20-1 | . | TRBJ1-3
CASSLRPGPGDTQYF | TGTGCCAGCAGCTTAAGACCGGGGCCAGGAGATACGCAGTATTTT | . | TRBV11-2 | few | TRBJ2-3
CSASDLAGGGIHTQYF | TGCAGTGCTAGCGACCTAGCGGGAGGGGGAATCCATACGCAGTATTTT | TRBD2 | TRBV20-1 | . | TRBJ2-3
CSVEDIYEQYF | TGCAGCGTTGAAGACATATACGAGCAGTACTTC | . | TRBV29-1 | . | TRBJ2-7
CASSSTDLSPLHF | TGTGCCAGCAGCTCTACGGACCTTTCACCCCTCCACTTT | . | TRBV9 | . | TRBJ1-6
CASSSATGPYEQYF | TGTGCCAGCAGCTCGGCGACAGGTCCCTACGAGCAGTACTTC | . | TRBV11-1 | . | TRBJ2-7
CASISGTGKSPLHF | TGTGCCAGCATCTCCGGGACAGGAAAGTCACCCCTCCACTTT | TRBD1 | TRBV2 | few | TRBJ1-6
CASSLASAGQETQYF | TGCGCCAGCAGCTTGGCCTCGGCAGGGCAAGAGACCCAGTACTTC | . | TRBV5-1 | few | TRBJ2-5
CSALLGGQETQYF | TGCAGTGCTCTTTTGGGTGGGCAAGAGACCCAGTACTTC | . | TRBV20-1 | . | TRBJ2-5
CASSLSLSGRTDTQYF | TGTGCCAGCAGCTTGAGCCTTTCGGGGCGTACAGATACGCAGTATTTT | . | TRBV7-9 | . | TRBJ2-3
CASSQGGRRYGYTF | TGTGCCAGCAGCCAAGGGGGCAGGCGCTATGGCTACACCTTC | . | TRBV4-2 | . | TRBJ1-2
CASSPRSSVSSYEQYF | TGTGCCAGCAGCCCCCGTAGTAGCGTCTCCTCCTACGAGCAGTACTTC | . | TRBV3-1 | . | TRBJ2-7
CAAPASPLTQYF | TGTGCCGCCCCTGCGAGCCCACTGACCCAGTACTTC | . | TRBV6-1 | . | TRBJ2-5
CSASRANRATNEKLFF | TGCAGTGCTAGCCGCGCTAACAGGGCAACTAATGAAAAACTGTTTTTT | . | TRBV20-1 | . | TRBJ1-4
CSARDHNSGSSYNEQYF | TGCAGTGCTAGAGATCATAATAGCGGGAGCTCCTACAATGAGCAGTACTTC | TRBD2 | TRBV20-1 | once | TRBJ2-7
CASSSRTGLAKNIQYF | TGTGCCAGCAGTTCTCGGACAGGCCTAGCCAAAAACATTCAGTACTTC | TRBD1 | TRBV6-5 | many | TRBJ2-4
CANRLAGPDTQYF | TGTGCCAATCGACTAGCGGGGCCAGATACGCAGTATTTT | TRBD2 | TRBV19 | . | TRBJ2-3
CASRAGLMSGDTQYF | TGTGCCAGCAGGGCAGGACTGATGAGTGGAGATACGCAGTATTTT | . | TRBV27 | . | TRBJ2-3
CASSQGFDRYSYEQYF | TGTGCCAGCAGCCAAGGGTTCGACAGGTATTCCTACGAGCAGTACTTC | . | TRBV3-1 | . | TRBJ2-7
CASSLDLAHEQFF | TGCGCCAGCAGCTTGGACCTAGCCCATGAGCAGTTCTTC | . | TRBV5-1 | . | TRBJ2-1
CASSLTPPRGTDTQYF | TGTGCCAGCAGTTTAACCCCTCCGAGGGGCACAGATACGCAGTATTTT | . | TRBV12-3/TRBV12-4 | . | TRBJ2-3
CASSDPRRTEAFF | TGCGCCAGCAGTGACCCCAGGAGAACTGAAGCTTTCTTT | . | TRBV10-2 | few | TRBJ1-1
CASSLWVEETLYF | TGTGCCAGCAGTTTATGGGTGGAAGAGACCCTGTACTTC | . | TRBV12-3/TRBV12-4 | . | TRBJ2-5
CASSQLILAEGTQYF | TGCGCCAGCAGCCAACTAATCCTAGCAGAAGGGACCCAGTACTTC | . | TRBV4-1 | many | TRBJ2-5
CSATRTGGLNQPQHF | TGCAGTGCTACCAGGACAGGGGGCCTCAATCAGCCCCAGCATTTT | TRBD1 | TRBV20-1 | . | TRBJ1-5
CSASPSGRVYNEQFF | TGCAGTGCTAGTCCTAGCGGGAGAGTCTACAATGAGCAGTTCTTC | TRBD2 | TRBV20-1 | . | TRBJ2-1
CSARGTRANEQYF | TGCAGTGCTAGGGGGACTAGGGCCAATGAGCAGTACTTC | TRBD2 | TRBV20-1 | . | TRBJ2-5
CSARPLGQTRPEAFF | TGCAGTGCTAGACCCCTAGGGCAGACGAGGCCTGAAGCTTTCTTT | . | TRBV20-1 | . | TRBJ1-1
CATSDPTGTSTDTQYF | TGTGCCACCAGTGACCCAACAGGGACTAGCACAGATACGCAGTATTTT | . | TRBV24-1 | . | TRBJ2-3
CASSGTAKAGGRNNEQFF | TGTGCCAGCAGTGGTACCGCGAAAGCGGGGGGGAGGAACAATGAGCAGTTCTTC | TRBD2 | TRBV25-1 | . | TRBJ2-1
CASSLPGLAGSTSYEQYF | TGTGCCAGCAGTTTACCGGGACTAGCGGGGAGTACCTCCTACGAGCAGTACTTC | TRBD2 | TRBV2 | few | TRBJ2-7
CASSLGDRGHEKLFF | TGTGCCAGCAGTTTAGGCGACAGGGGGCATGAAAAACTGTTTTTT | TRBD1 | TRBV12-3/TRBV12-4 | few | TRBJ1-4
CASSQDRGLVIYEQFF | TGTGCCAGCAGCCAAGACAGGGGACTAGTGATCTATGAGCAGTTCTTC | . | TRBV7-2 | few | TRBJ2-1
CASSLGEGRAEAFF | TGTGCCAGCAGCTTAGGCGAGGGCCGGGCTGAAGCTTTCTTT | . | TRBV7-9 | . | TRBJ1-1
CASSQNSGRANEQYF | TGTGCCAGCAGCCAAAATAGCGGGAGGGCCAATGAGCAGTACTTC | TRBD2 | TRBV4-2 | . | TRBJ2-5
CASSEATSNYNEQFF | TGTGCCAGCAGTGAAGCGACTTCCAATTACAATGAGCAGTTCTTC | . | TRBV2 | few | TRBJ2-1
CASSWDSQTGELFF | TGTGCCAGCAGTTGGGACTCCCAAACCGGGGAGCTGTTTTTT | . | TRBV28 | . | TRBJ2-2
CATSDYRVQYSNQPQHF | TGTGCCACCAGTGATTACCGGGTCCAATATAGCAATCAGCCCCAGCATTTT | . | TRBV24-1 | few | TRBJ1-5
CASRQWVSRNSPLHF | TGCGCCAGCAGACAATGGGTCTCCAGAAATTCACCCCTCCACTTT | . | TRBV5-1 | few | TRBJ1-6
CAGSLSPSGSEKQYF | TGTGCCGGCAGCTTATCGCCTAGCGGGAGTGAAAAGCAGTACTTC | TRBD2 | TRBV7-2 | . | TRBJ2-7
CASSPPTYEQYF | TGTGCCAGCTCACCACCGACCTACGAGCAGTACTTC | . | TRBV7-9 | many | TRBJ2-7